These 30 T cell receptor beta chains were sequenced from one sample in a study of OX40 agonist ivuxolimab in advanced cancers. Clones were sequenced by immunoSEQ multiplex PCR, and TCRdb holds only the in-frame ones, with some missing. Of roughly 82,000 clones listed, around 90% are singletons. Sample: CD4+ or CD8+ T cells sorted from blood, taken in a trial of the OX40 agonist ivuxolimab. The receptors stem from an adult with an advanced solid tumor such as melanoma, head and neck, liver or kidney cancer.

J is TRBJ1-4 and V is TRBV21-1. TRBV21-1 is an annotated pseudogene. This CDR3 has 15 amino acids. The CDR3 nucleotides read TGTGCCAGTCTCAACAACGACCGCGTTAATGAAAAACTGTTTTTT. Protein: CASLNNDRVNEKLFF.

V is TRBV6-1 and J is TRBJ1-5; 10 nucleotides line up with TRBD1. The CDR3 loop spans 15 amino acids. Germline assignment: CDR1 MNHNS and CDR2 SASEGT. The ends lost 3 bases at V and 7 bases at J; junction bases unmatched: 6. CDR3 loop: CASSDPTGGGQPQHF. The CDR3 region has the DNA TGTGCCAGCAGTGACCCGACAGGGGGCGGACAGCCCCAGCATTTT.

The chain is built from TRBV2 and TRBJ2-3; 7 bases agree with TRBD1. The CDR3 spans 15 residues. Unmatched junction bases numbered 9, after V lost 3 bases and J lost 6 bases. Germline CDR1 SNHLY, CDR2 FYNNEI. The CDR3 spells CASSEKGAITDTQYF. CDR3 DNA: TGTGCCAGCAGTGAGAAGGGGGCGATTACGGATACGCAGTATTTT.

The chain employs TRBV5-1 and TRBJ1-6; D gene ambiguous. Germline CDR1 and CDR2: SGHRS and YFSETQ. The CDR3 extends over 13 amino acids. Trimming removed 3 bases at V and 6 bases at J, with 7 bases between. CDR3 coding DNA: TGCGCCAGCAGCTACAGTACTAATTCACCCCTCCACTTT. Translating gives CASSYSTNSPLHF.

The chain uses TRBV28 and TRBJ1-5; D unresolved. V was shortened by 5 bases and J by 4 bases, with 18 bases between the two germline ends. This CDR3 contains 16 residues. Germline CDR1 MDHEN, CDR2 SYDVKM. The CDR3 nucleotides read TGTGCCAGCAGTCCCGAACAGAGTTGGGGAAATCAGCCCCAGCATTTT. Translating gives CASSPEQSWGNQPQHF.

This clone was detected once. The J gene is TRBJ2-6, the V gene TRBV5-1; D not resolved. CDR1 is SGHRS and CDR2 is YFSETQ in the germline V gene. CDR3 length: 14 amino acids. The V and J ends lost 5 bases and 1 base respectively, with 7 bases between them. The CDR3 DNA reads TGCGCCAGCAGTAACCTGTCTGGGGCCAACGTCCTGACTTTC. Translated: CASSNLSGANVLTF.

The CDR3 DNA is TGCGCCAGCAGCTTCAGCCCACTCTACGAGCAGTACTTC. Translation gives CASSFSPLYEQYF. The chain recombines TRBV5-1 with TRBJ2-7; no definite D call. Germline CDR1 and CDR2: SGHRS and YFSETQ. This CDR3 is built from 13 residues. Trimming cost V 2 bases and J 3 bases, with 9 bases left between them.

The chain employs TRBV15 and TRBJ2-3, with D possibly TRBD1 on 6 matching bases. V was clipped by 5 bases and J by 3 bases, with 18 bases between them. Per germline, CDR1 LNHNV and CDR2 YYDKDF (reference sequence). This CDR3 has 16 amino acids. CDR3 sequence (DNA): TGTGCCACCAGCTCCAGGGGCCCAACAGGGACAGATACGCAGTATTTT. It is translated as CATSSRGPTGTDTQYF. Supplemented by reference TRBV15 and TRBJ2-3, the full variable domain reads DAMVIQNPRYQVTQFGKPVTLSCSQTLNHNVMYWYQQKSSQAPKLLFHYYDKDFNNEADTPDNFQSRRPNTSFCFLDIRSPGLGDTAMYLCATSSRGPTGTDTQYFGPGTRLTVL.

The chain uses TRBV5-4 and TRBJ2-1; D gene uncertain. Looked up from germline, CDR1 is SGHNT and CDR2 is YYREEE (reference sequence). The CDR3 is 15 amino acids. V lost 1 base and J lost 0, with 8 bases in between. The CDR3 nucleotides read TGTGCCAGCAGCTTGTCGTTAAGCTCCTACAATGAGCAGTTCTTC. Encoded protein: CASSLSLSSYNEQFF. The full variable domain, with the rest looked up from reference TRBV5-4 and TRBJ2-1, is ETGVTQSPTHLIKTRGQQVTLRCSSQSGHNTVSWYQQALGQGPQFIFQYYREEENGRGNFPPRFSGLQFPNYSSELNVNALELDDSALYLCASSLSLSSYNEQFFGPGTRLTVL.

The chain carries TRBV28 and TRBJ2-3; D unresolved. Deletions cut 5 bases from V and 1 base from J, with 7 bases between. CDR1 is MDHEN and CDR2 is SYDVKM in the germline V gene. This CDR3 is 13 amino acids long. The DNA for the CDR3 is TGTGCCAGCAGTGCCTTGGGCACAGATACGCAGTATTTT. Its protein product is CASSALGTDTQYF.

The V and J genes are TRBV28 and TRBJ2-3; D is unclear. This CDR3 is built from 15 residues. V was clipped by 2 bases and J by 0 bases, with 9 bases between them. The V gene's germline CDR1 is MDHEN and CDR2 SYDVKM. Written as DNA, the CDR3 is TGTGCCAGCAGTTTAAGGCGATCGAGCACAGATACGCAGTATTTT. Its translation: CASSLRRSSTDTQYF.

V is TRBV5-1 and J is TRBJ1-4; 8 positions match TRBD1. V gave up 5 bases and J gave up 2 bases; unmatched junction bases: 11. CDR3 size: 17 residues. Germline V lookup: CDR1 SGHRS, CDR2 YFSETQ. The CDR3 DNA follows: TGCGCCAGCAGACCCGCCCCCAGGGGGCCTACTAATGAAAAACTGTTTTTT. This gives the protein CASRPAPRGPTNEKLFF.

The chain links TRBV15 to TRBJ2-3, with D possibly matching TRBD2 (6 bases). This CDR3 comprises 16 residues. Germline CDR1 and CDR2: LNHNV and YYDKDF (reference sequence). The V end lost 0 bases, the J end lost 0 bases, and 10 bases lay between the germline ends. The DNA for the CDR3 is TGTGCCACCAGCAGAGATGGAGGGCCTAGCACAGATACGCAGTATTTT. Its translation is CATSRDGGPSTDTQYF.

This clone has just one count. At one of its ends the junction is not consistent with the germline gene, which may arise from a read error. The rearrangement joins TRBV18 to TRBJ1-1; D gene ambiguous. Germline values: CDR1 KGHSH, CDR2 LQKENI. The CDR3 covers 15 residues. DNA of the CDR3: TGTGCCAGCTCAGCACCGGGCCCTAGGGACACTGAAGCTTTCTTT. Encoded protein: CASSAPGPRDTEAFF.

This clone was observed once. The CDR3, as DNA: TGTGCCAGCAGTGAAGTGGCTGAGCAGTTCTTC. As protein: CASSEVAEQFF. This chain connects TRBV2 to TRBJ2-1; D ambiguous. In germline, CDR1 is SNHLY, CDR2 FYNNEI. The CDR3 totals 11 residues. V lost 1 base and J lost 9, with 4 bases in between.

The chain is built from TRBV5-1 and TRBJ2-5; the D is unclear. Germline V gene data show CDR1 as SGHRS and CDR2 as YFSETQ. Trimming removed 3 bases from V and 5 bases from J, with 8 bases in between. CDR3 size: 12 residues. The CDR3 DNA is TGCGCCAGCAGCTCCAAAGCGGAGACCCAGTACTTC. It translates to CASSSKAETQYF.

The gene calls are TRBV6-6 and TRBJ2-4; 10 positions match TRBD1. CDR3 size: 15 residues. CDR1 and CDR2 (germline): MNHNY, SVGAGI (reference sequence). The V gene end was trimmed by 6 bases and the J gene end by 3 bases; junction bases not matched to a gene: 5. This chain's CDR3 is CASRHGQGGKNIQYF. As DNA, the CDR3 is TGTGCCAGCAGACACGGACAGGGGGGCAAAAACATTCAGTACTTC.

The chain employs TRBV10-3 and TRBJ2-3; maybe TRBD2 (6 bases). With 6 bases removed from V and 0 bases from J, the gap between germline ends came to 10 bases. The CDR3 is made up of 14 amino acids. CDR1 ENHRY and CDR2 SYGVKD come from the germline V gene. Here the CDR3 DNA reads TGTGCCATCAGCACCCGGGGGAGCACAGATACGCAGTATTTT. It is translated as CAISTRGSTDTQYF.

J is TRBJ2-4 and V is TRBV10-3; 8 bases fit TRBD1. The trim removed 3 bases at V and 8 bases at J, leaving 9 bases unmatched. The CDR3 is 15 amino acids. CDR1 and CDR2 (germline): ENHRY, SYGVKD. CDR3 sequence reads: CAISDPGQGSYIQYF. The CDR3 DNA sequence: TGTGCCATCAGTGACCCCGGACAGGGATCTTACATTCAGTACTTC.

This rearrangement joins TRBV7-2 to TRBJ2-7; 7 bases line up with TRBD1. The germline V gene encodes CDR1 SGHTA and CDR2 FQGNSA. Losses at the gene ends were 5 bases for V and 9 bases for J; bases not matched to a gene: 10. The CDR3 has 13 residues. The CDR3 DNA reads as TGTGCCAGCAGCAATCGACAGGGATCGACGCAGTACTTC. It encodes CASSNRQGSTQYF.

The genes are TRBV6-4 and TRBJ2-1, with TRBD2 matching over 8 bases. In germline, CDR1 is MRHNA, CDR2 SNTAGT. J was trimmed by 8 bases and V by 1 base; bases with no gene match: 25. CDR3 length equals 21 residues. This CDR3 is CASSDFPFKPLAGPPADEQFF. The CDR3 coding sequence is TGTGCCAGCAGTGACTTCCCCTTTAAGCCCCTAGCGGGTCCCCCGGCGGATGAGCAGTTCTTC.

V is TRBV6-5 and J is TRBJ2-3, with D hard to call. The CDR3 extends over 12 amino acids. V lost 6 bases to trimming and J lost 4 bases, with 8 bases between them. Germline loops: CDR1 MNHEY, CDR2 SVGAGI. The CDR3 region is CASRSSADTQYF. The CDR3 DNA reads as TGTGCCAGCAGGTCTTCAGCAGATACGCAGTATTTT.

This clone was recorded only once. The gene calls are TRBV5-5 and TRBJ2-1, with 10 bases fitting TRBD1. J gave up 2 bases and V 4 bases, and 3 bases lay outside the gene matches. CDR1 and CDR2 (germline): SGHKS, YYEKEE (reference sequence). There are 15 residues in the CDR3. The CDR3 reads CASSGGTGAYNEQFF. For the CDR3, the DNA is TGTGCCAGCAGCGGCGGGACAGGGGCCTACAATGAGCAGTTCTTC.

The table lists this clone with a count of one. V is TRBV5-6 and J is TRBJ2-5; 8 nucleotides agree with TRBD1. The CDR3 loop spans 15 amino acids. Germline-derived CDR1 and CDR2 are SGHDT and YYEEEE. Losses at the gene ends were 1 base for V and 6 bases for J; bases not matched to a gene: 8. The CDR3 region has the DNA TGTGCCAGCAGCTTGTCAGGGGGCACTTCAAAGACCCAGTACTTC. Translation gives CASSLSGGTSKTQYF.

The gene calls are TRBV5-1 and TRBJ2-7, with D tentatively TRBD1 or TRBD2 (5 bases each). Trimming removed 5 bases from V and 2 bases from J, with 17 bases in between. The CDR3 has 15 residues. Germline V gene lookup returns CDR1 SGHRS and CDR2 YFSETQ. The DNA for the CDR3 is TGCGCCAGCAGTTCCGGGACCCAGGTGGCCTACGAGCAGTACTTC. Amino acid sequence: CASSSGTQVAYEQYF.

The genes are TRBV18 and TRBJ1-5; tentatively, D is TRBD1 (5 bases). Trimming cost V 9 bases and J 3 bases, with 15 bases left between them. The CDR3 loop spans 14 amino acids. Germline-derived CDR1 and CDR2 are KGHSH and LQKENI. The CDR3 protein is CASSTGLNNQPQHF. The CDR3 nucleotides are TGTGCCAGTTCCACAGGACTTAACAATCAGCCCCAGCATTTT.

The V and J genes are TRBV7-2 and TRBJ1-2; TRBD1 matches at 7 bases. The CDR3 extends over 16 amino acids. Unmatched junction bases numbered 17, after V lost 5 bases and J lost 8 bases. Per germline, CDR1 SGHTA and CDR2 FQGNSA. The CDR3 here is CASSPQPDRRWGGYTF. In DNA form, the CDR3 reads TGTGCCAGCAGCCCGCAACCGGACAGGCGTTGGGGGGGCTACACCTTC. Using reference TRBV7-2 and TRBJ1-2 for the parts outside the CDR3, the full variable domain is GAGVSQSPSNKVTEKGKDVELRCDPISGHTALYWYRQSLGQGLEFLIYFQGNSAPDKSGLPSDRFSAERTGGSVSTLTIQRTQQEDSAVYLCASSPQPDRRWGGYTFGSGTRLTVV.

The chain links TRBV19 to TRBJ2-5, with 9 nucleotides matching TRBD2. V shed 3 bases, J shed 5 bases, and the junction held 7 bases outside the gene matches. The CDR3 sequence is 15 residues long. Germline values: CDR1 LNHDA, CDR2 SQIVND (reference sequence). CDR3 sequence reads: CASSMAGGLSETQYF. The DNA of the CDR3 is TGTGCCAGTAGTATGGCGGGGGGGTTATCGGAGACCCAGTACTTC.

The chain carries TRBV5-8 and TRBJ2-3; D is possibly TRBD2 (6 bases). This CDR3 spans 17 amino acids. Germline V lookup: CDR1 SGHTS, CDR2 YDEGEE. Trimming cost V 3 bases and J 2 bases, with 19 bases left between them. As DNA, the CDR3 is TGTGCCAGCAGCTCCGGGACGTTCGGGGGATACACAGATACGCAGTATTTT. It is translated as CASSSGTFGGYTDTQYF.

The chain joins TRBV5-1 to TRBJ2-1, with 11 bases lining up with TRBD2. The CDR3 has 15 residues. Germline CDR1 is SGHRS and CDR2 is YFSETQ. J gave up 7 bases and V 4 bases, and 7 bases lay outside the gene matches. The DNA of the CDR3 is TGCGCCAGCAGCATTAGCGGGAGGGCGACGAATGAGCAGTTCTTC. This codes for CASSISGRATNEQFF. The full variable domain, in which reference TRBV5-1 and TRBJ2-1 provide the parts outside the CDR3, is KAGVTQTPRYLIKTRGQQVTLSCSPISGHRSVSWYQQTPGQGLQFLFEYFSETQRNKGNFPGRFSGRQFSNSRSEMNVSTLELGDSALYLCASSISGRATNEQFFGPGTRLTVL.